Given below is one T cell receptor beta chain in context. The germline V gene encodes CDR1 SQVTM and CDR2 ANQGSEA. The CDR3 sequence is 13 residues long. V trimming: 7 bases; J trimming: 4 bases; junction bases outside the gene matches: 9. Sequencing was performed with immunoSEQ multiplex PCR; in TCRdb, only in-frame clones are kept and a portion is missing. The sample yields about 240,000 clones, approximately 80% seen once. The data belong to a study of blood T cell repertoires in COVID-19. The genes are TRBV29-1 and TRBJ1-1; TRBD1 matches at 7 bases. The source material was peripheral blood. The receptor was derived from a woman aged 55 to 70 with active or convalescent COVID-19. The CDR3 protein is CSGKQGLVTEAFF. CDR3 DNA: TGCAGCGGGAAACAGGGGTTGGTCACTGAAGCTTTCTTT.